This record covers a single T cell receptor beta chain. The antigen remains undetermined. At the end of 9 to 11 days of culture, CD4+ T cells were isolated. The V end lost 1 base, the J end lost 1 base, and 2 bases lay between the germline ends. Germline CDR1 reads SGHRS; CDR2 reads YFSETQ. This CDR3 has 12 amino acids. These data are taken from a study of vaccination effects on CD4 cells after COVID-19. The table came from immunoSEQ multiplex PCR; TCRdb's copy has only in-frame clones and leaves some out. In the table there are tens of thousands of clones, approximately 77% of which are singletons. The chain carries TRBV5-1 and TRBJ2-5; D not resolved. Specimen: CD4+ T cells from PBMCs cultured without peptide, collected before COVID-19 vaccination. This sequence originates from a human donor who received a COVID-19 vaccine. The CDR3 loop reads CASSLSQETQYF. CDR3 sequence (DNA): TGCGCCAGCAGCTTGTCCCAAGAGACCCAGTACTTC. The full variable domain, its missing parts supplied by reference TRBV5-1 and TRBJ2-5, is KAGVTQTPRYLIKTRGQQVTLSCSPISGHRSVSWYQQTPGQGLQFLFEYFSETQRNKGNFPGRFSGRQFSNSRSEMNVSTLELGDSALYLCASSLSQETQYFGPGTRLLVL.